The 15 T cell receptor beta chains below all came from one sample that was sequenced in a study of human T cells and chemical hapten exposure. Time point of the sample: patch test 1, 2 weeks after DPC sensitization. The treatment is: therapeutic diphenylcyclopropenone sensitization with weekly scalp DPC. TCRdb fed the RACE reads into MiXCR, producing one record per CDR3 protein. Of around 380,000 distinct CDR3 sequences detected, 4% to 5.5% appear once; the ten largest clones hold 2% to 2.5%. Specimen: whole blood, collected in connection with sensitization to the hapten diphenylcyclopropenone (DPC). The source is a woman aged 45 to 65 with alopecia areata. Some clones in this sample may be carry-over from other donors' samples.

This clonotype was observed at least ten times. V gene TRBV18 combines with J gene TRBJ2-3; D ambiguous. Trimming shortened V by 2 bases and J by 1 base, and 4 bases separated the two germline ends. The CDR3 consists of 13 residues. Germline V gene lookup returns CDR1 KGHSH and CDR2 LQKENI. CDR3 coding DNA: TGTGCCAGCTCACCATCCGGCACAGATACGCAGTATTTT. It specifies CASSPSGTDTQYF.

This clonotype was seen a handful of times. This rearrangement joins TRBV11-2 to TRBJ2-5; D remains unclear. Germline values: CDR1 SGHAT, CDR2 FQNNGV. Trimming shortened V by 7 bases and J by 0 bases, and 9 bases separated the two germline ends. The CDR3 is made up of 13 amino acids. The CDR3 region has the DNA TGTGCCAGCACCGGACGTAACCAAGAGACCCAGTACTTC. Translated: CASTGRNQETQYF.

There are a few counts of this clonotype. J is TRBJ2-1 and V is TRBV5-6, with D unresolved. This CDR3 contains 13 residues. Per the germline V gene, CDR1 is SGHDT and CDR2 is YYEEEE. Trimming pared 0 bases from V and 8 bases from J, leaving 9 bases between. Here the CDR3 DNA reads TGTGCCAGCAGCTTGGGATTGATTGATGAGCAGTTCTTC. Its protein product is CASSLGLIDEQFF.

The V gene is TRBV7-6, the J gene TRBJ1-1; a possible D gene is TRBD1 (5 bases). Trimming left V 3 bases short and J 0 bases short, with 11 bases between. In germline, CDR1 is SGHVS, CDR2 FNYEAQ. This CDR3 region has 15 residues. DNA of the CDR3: TGTGCCAGCAGCTTCAGGGACGGTATGAACACTGAAGCTTTCTTT. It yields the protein CASSFRDGMNTEAFF.

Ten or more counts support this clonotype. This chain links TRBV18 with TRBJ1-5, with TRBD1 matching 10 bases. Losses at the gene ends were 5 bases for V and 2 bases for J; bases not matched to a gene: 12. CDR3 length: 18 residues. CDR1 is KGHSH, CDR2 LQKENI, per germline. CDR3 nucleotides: TGTGCCAGCTCATCCGGACAGGGGGGGCCGCGGGGCAATCAGCCCCAGCATTTT. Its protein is CASSSGQGGPRGNQPQHF. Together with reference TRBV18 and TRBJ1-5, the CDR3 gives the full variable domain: NAGVMQNPRHLVRRRGQEARLRCSPMKGHSHVYWYRQLPEEGLKFMVYLQKENIIDESGMPKERFSAEFPKEGPSILRIQQVVRGDSAAYFCASSSGQGGPRGNQPQHFGDGTRLSIL.

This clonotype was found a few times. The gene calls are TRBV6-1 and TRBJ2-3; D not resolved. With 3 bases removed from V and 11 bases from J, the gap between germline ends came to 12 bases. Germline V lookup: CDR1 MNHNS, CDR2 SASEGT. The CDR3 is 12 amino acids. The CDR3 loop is CASSEGPLMQYF. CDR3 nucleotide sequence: TGTGCCAGCAGTGAGGGCCCGCTTATGCAGTATTTT.

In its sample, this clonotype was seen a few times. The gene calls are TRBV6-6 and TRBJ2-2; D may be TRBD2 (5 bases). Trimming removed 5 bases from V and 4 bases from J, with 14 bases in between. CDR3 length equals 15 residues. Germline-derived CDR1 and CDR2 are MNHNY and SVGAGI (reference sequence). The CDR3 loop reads CASSPERQLTGELFF. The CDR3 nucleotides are TGTGCCAGCAGTCCCGAGCGGCAGCTCACCGGGGAGCTGTTTTTT.

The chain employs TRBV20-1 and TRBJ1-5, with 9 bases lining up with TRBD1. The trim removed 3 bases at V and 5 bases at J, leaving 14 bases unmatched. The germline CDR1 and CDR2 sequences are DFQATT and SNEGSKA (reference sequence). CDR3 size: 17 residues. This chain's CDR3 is CSASLPGTGRSDQPQHF. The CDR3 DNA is TGCAGTGCTAGTCTCCCCGGGACAGGGAGGTCGGATCAGCCCCAGCATTTT.

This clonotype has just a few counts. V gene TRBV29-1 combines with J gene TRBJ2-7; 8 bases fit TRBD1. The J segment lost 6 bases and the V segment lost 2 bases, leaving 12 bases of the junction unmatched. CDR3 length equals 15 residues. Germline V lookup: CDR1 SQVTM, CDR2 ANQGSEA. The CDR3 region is CSVEIWRQGTGEQYF. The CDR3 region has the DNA TGCAGCGTTGAAATCTGGAGACAGGGGACGGGCGAGCAGTACTTC.

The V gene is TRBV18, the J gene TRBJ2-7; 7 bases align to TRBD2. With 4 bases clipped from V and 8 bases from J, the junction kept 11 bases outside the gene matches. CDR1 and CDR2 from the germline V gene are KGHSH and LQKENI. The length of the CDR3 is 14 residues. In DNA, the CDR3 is TGTGCCAGCTCACGTGAGACTAGCCCCTCGAAGCAGTACTTC. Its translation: CASSRETSPSKQYF.

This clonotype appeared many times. The CDR3 DNA is TGTGCCAGCAGTTTAAGGGCCGGGACTGGAAACACCATATATTTT. Protein product: CASSLRAGTGNTIYF. The chain has TRBV12-3 or TRBV12-4 and TRBJ1-3, with unresolved D. Trimming pared 2 bases from V and 2 bases from J, leaving 10 bases between. There are 15 residues in the CDR3.

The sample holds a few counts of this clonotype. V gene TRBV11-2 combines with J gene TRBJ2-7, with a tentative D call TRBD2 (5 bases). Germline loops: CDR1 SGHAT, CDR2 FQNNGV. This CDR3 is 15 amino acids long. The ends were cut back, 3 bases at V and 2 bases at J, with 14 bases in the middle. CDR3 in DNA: TGTGCCAGCAGCTTCGGGGTTGGGGAGACCTACGAGCAGTACTTC. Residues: CASSFGVGETYEQYF.

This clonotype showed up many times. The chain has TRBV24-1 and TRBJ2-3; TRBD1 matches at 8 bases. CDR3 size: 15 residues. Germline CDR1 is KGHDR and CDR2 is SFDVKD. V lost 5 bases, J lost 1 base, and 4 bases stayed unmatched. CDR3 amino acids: CATSGGQGGTDTQYF. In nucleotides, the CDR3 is TGTGCCACCAGTGGCGGACAGGGCGGCACAGATACGCAGTATTTT.

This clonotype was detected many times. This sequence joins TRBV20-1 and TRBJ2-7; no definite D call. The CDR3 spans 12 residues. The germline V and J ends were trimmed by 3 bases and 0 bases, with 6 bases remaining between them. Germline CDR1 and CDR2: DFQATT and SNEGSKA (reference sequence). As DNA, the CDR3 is TGCAGTGCTAGCGGCGACTCCTACGAGCAGTACTTC. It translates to CSASGDSYEQYF.

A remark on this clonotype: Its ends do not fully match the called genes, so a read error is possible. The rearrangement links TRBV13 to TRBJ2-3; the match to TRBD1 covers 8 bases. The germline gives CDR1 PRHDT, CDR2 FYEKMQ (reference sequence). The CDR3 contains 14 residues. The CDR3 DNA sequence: TGTGCCAGCAGCTTCCGGACAGGGTATGATACGCGGTATTTT. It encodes CASSFRTGYDTRYF.